These T cell receptor beta chains were read from a single sample in a study of shared clonotypes between healthy human individuals. Data came from immunoSEQ multiplex PCR; TCRdb stores just in-frame clones and leaves some out. The sample has a few million clones, over 85% seen once. Sample: naive CD4+ T cells from PBMCs. The receptors shown here come from a man between 18 and 35 years old in good health. Some clones in this sample may be carry-over from other donors' samples. Each CDR3 is given with its conserved first and last residue. A D gene is named only where the DNA matches it firmly. Part of the rows lack a size; the others show once, few, many or a class for expanded clones.

CDR3nt: TGTGCCAGCACAGGGACAGACTATGGCTACACCTTC; CDR3aa: CASTGTDYGYTF; abundance: .; v_gene: TRBV28; j_gene: TRBJ1-2; d_gene: TRBD1
CDR3nt: TGTGCCAGTAGTCGACAGCCCCAAGAGACCCAGTACTTC; CDR3aa: CASSRQPQETQYF; abundance: .; v_gene: TRBV19; j_gene: TRBJ2-5; d_gene: .
CDR3nt: TGTGCCAGCAGCCTCCACGGGACTACTCAAGAGACCCAGTACTTC; CDR3aa: CASSLHGTTQETQYF; abundance: .; v_gene: TRBV11-1; j_gene: TRBJ2-5; d_gene: TRBD2
CDR3nt: TGTGCCAGCAGCGTTAGCGGGACCTCCTACGAGCAGTACTTC; CDR3aa: CASSVSGTSYEQYF; abundance: .; v_gene: TRBV9; j_gene: TRBJ2-7; d_gene: TRBD2
CDR3nt: TGTGCCAGCAGCTTAGATCGGGGGACTAGAGGAGAGCAGTTCTTC; CDR3aa: CASSLDRGTRGEQFF; abundance: .; v_gene: TRBV11-3; j_gene: TRBJ2-1; d_gene: TRBD2
CDR3nt: TGTGCCAGCAGCCAAGACCGACTAGCGATGGAGACCCAGTACTTC; CDR3aa: CASSQDRLAMETQYF; abundance: .; v_gene: TRBV4-2; j_gene: TRBJ2-5; d_gene: TRBD2
CDR3nt: TGTGCCAGCAGTGGACAGGCCCCTCAGCCCCAGCATTTT; CDR3aa: CASSGQAPQPQHF; abundance: .; v_gene: TRBV2; j_gene: TRBJ1-5; d_gene: .
CDR3nt: TGTGCCAGCAGCTTAGGGGACAGGGGTGAGCAGTACTTC; CDR3aa: CASSLGDRGEQYF; abundance: .; v_gene: TRBV7-9; j_gene: TRBJ2-7; d_gene: TRBD1
CDR3nt: TGCGCCAGCAGCTTTGCCGGGACTAGCGGGTACGAGCAGTACTTC; CDR3aa: CASSFAGTSGYEQYF; abundance: .; v_gene: TRBV5-1; j_gene: TRBJ2-7; d_gene: TRBD2
CDR3nt: TGTGCCAGCAGCCCATGGAATCCCGGGGAGCTGTTTTTT; CDR3aa: CASSPWNPGELFF; abundance: .; v_gene: TRBV7-2; j_gene: TRBJ2-2; d_gene: .
CDR3nt: TGTGCCAGCAGCCGCACAGGGGCCTACGAGCAGTACTTC; CDR3aa: CASSRTGAYEQYF; abundance: .; v_gene: TRBV11-2; j_gene: TRBJ2-7; d_gene: TRBD1
CDR3nt: TGCGCCAGCAGCTTGGCCTATTACAGGGGGCCACGCTCTGGGGCCAACGTCCTGACTTTC; CDR3aa: CASSLAYYRGPRSGANVLTF; abundance: .; v_gene: TRBV5-1; j_gene: TRBJ2-6; d_gene: TRBD1
CDR3nt: TGTGCCAGCAGCACGACAGGGGATCGCCTGTTTTTT; CDR3aa: CASSTTGDRLFF; abundance: .; v_gene: TRBV5-5; j_gene: TRBJ1-4; d_gene: TRBD1
CDR3nt: TGTGCCAGCAGTTCCCCAGGGACAGGGTTCTCCTACGAGCAGTACTTC; CDR3aa: CASSSPGTGFSYEQYF; abundance: .; v_gene: TRBV28; j_gene: TRBJ2-7; d_gene: TRBD1
CDR3nt: TGTGCCAGCAGCCCGAGGGTAGCGGGAGCCGTTAGCGAGCAGTACTTC; CDR3aa: CASSPRVAGAVSEQYF; abundance: .; v_gene: TRBV9; j_gene: TRBJ2-7; d_gene: TRBD2
CDR3nt: TGTGCCAGCAGCCTTCAAGGACAGGGGATCATCCATGAGCAGTTCTTC; CDR3aa: CASSLQGQGIIHEQFF; abundance: .; v_gene: TRBV7-3; j_gene: TRBJ2-1; d_gene: TRBD1
CDR3nt: TGCGCCAGCAGCTATATAGGGACAGGGGGCGAGCAGTACTTC; CDR3aa: CASSYIGTGGEQYF; abundance: .; v_gene: TRBV5-1; j_gene: TRBJ2-7; d_gene: TRBD1
CDR3nt: TGCGCCAGCACCCCGTTGGCTACCCGGGGGAACACTGAAGCTTTCTTT; CDR3aa: CASTPLATRGNTEAFF; abundance: .; v_gene: TRBV10-2; j_gene: TRBJ1-1; d_gene: .
CDR3nt: TGTGCCAGCAGCCCTGGGACATCCACTGGGAACACTGAAGCTTTCTTT; CDR3aa: CASSPGTSTGNTEAFF; abundance: .; v_gene: TRBV9; j_gene: TRBJ1-1; d_gene: .
CDR3nt: TGTGCCAGCAGTTTCGGGGACAGGGTGAGGCCCCAGCATTTT; CDR3aa: CASSFGDRVRPQHF; abundance: .; v_gene: TRBV28; j_gene: TRBJ1-5; d_gene: TRBD1
CDR3nt: TGTGCCAGCAGTAATCTGGATTTCCGAAATGAGCAGTTCTTC; CDR3aa: CASSNLDFRNEQFF; abundance: .; v_gene: TRBV11-3; j_gene: TRBJ2-1; d_gene: .
CDR3nt: TGTGCCAGCAGCTCACAGGGGGCGGGGACGGAGACCCAGTACTTC; CDR3aa: CASSSQGAGTETQYF; abundance: .; v_gene: TRBV27; j_gene: TRBJ2-5; d_gene: TRBD1
CDR3nt: TGTGCCAGCAGTTCCCCGGCAGGGTACGAGCAGTACTTC; CDR3aa: CASSSPAGYEQYF; abundance: .; v_gene: TRBV28; j_gene: TRBJ2-7; d_gene: .
CDR3nt: TGTGCCAGCCGGGGGAGCTACGAGCAGTACTTC; CDR3aa: CASRGSYEQYF; abundance: .; v_gene: TRBV28; j_gene: TRBJ2-7; d_gene: .
CDR3nt: TGTGCCAGCAGCACGGGACAGGGGTCCTACGAGCAGTACTTC; CDR3aa: CASSTGQGSYEQYF; abundance: .; v_gene: TRBV9; j_gene: TRBJ2-7; d_gene: TRBD1
CDR3nt: TGTGCCAGTATGGGGCCATTTTTGGGCACTGAAGCTTTCTTT; CDR3aa: CASMGPFLGTEAFF; abundance: .; v_gene: TRBV19; j_gene: TRBJ1-1; d_gene: .
CDR3nt: TGTGCCAGCAGCTACAGGGGGTTTTCCTACGAGCAGTACTTC; CDR3aa: CASSYRGFSYEQYF; abundance: .; v_gene: TRBV7-2; j_gene: TRBJ2-7; d_gene: TRBD1
CDR3nt: TGCGCCAGCCGCGGGGGCCTGGATACGCAGTATTTT; CDR3aa: CASRGGLDTQYF; abundance: .; v_gene: TRBV5-1; j_gene: TRBJ2-3; d_gene: .
CDR3nt: TGTGCCAGCAGTCCCCGCCAGGAGTGGGAGACCCAGTACTTC; CDR3aa: CASSPRQEWETQYF; abundance: .; v_gene: TRBV25-1; j_gene: TRBJ2-5; d_gene: .
CDR3nt: TGTGCCAGCAGCTTAAGGGGGGCAACACACCGTCCTGGGGCCAACGTCCTGACTTTC; CDR3aa: CASSLRGATHRPGANVLTF; abundance: .; v_gene: TRBV7-9; j_gene: TRBJ2-6; d_gene: .
CDR3nt: TGCGCCAGCAGCCATGACAGGCCCGGACTGGGTCAAGAGACCCAGTACTTC; CDR3aa: CASSHDRPGLGQETQYF; abundance: .; v_gene: TRBV5-1; j_gene: TRBJ2-5; d_gene: .
CDR3nt: TGTGCCTGGAGTCCGGGCTATAGCAATCAGCCCCAGCATTTT; CDR3aa: CAWSPGYSNQPQHF; abundance: .; v_gene: TRBV30; j_gene: TRBJ1-5; d_gene: .
CDR3nt: TGCAGCGTTGCCATAGAGGGGGGGGCCCTCTTC; CDR3aa: CSVAIEGGALF; abundance: .; v_gene: TRBV29-1; j_gene: TRBJ2-1; d_gene: .
CDR3nt: TGTGCCAGCAGTACCTCGGACAGGGGGCGCGGCTACACCTTC; CDR3aa: CASSTSDRGRGYTF; abundance: .; v_gene: TRBV6-6; j_gene: TRBJ1-2; d_gene: TRBD1
CDR3nt: TGTGCCAGCAGTGTAAGGGGTTTTTCGGTTTTCTTT; CDR3aa: CASSVRGFSVFF; abundance: .; v_gene: TRBV28; j_gene: TRBJ1-1; d_gene: .
CDR3nt: TGCGCCAGCAGCCAAGATCCGACAGCCTACGAGCAGTACTTC; CDR3aa: CASSQDPTAYEQYF; abundance: .; v_gene: TRBV4-1; j_gene: TRBJ2-7; d_gene: .
CDR3nt: TGTGCCAGCAAAAGTGGGCAGGGAAATCAGCCCCAGCATTTT; CDR3aa: CASKSGQGNQPQHF; abundance: .; v_gene: TRBV6-1; j_gene: TRBJ1-5; d_gene: .
CDR3nt: TGCGCCAGCAGCTTCTTAGCGGGACCGGACTACAATGAGCAGTTCTTC; CDR3aa: CASSFLAGPDYNEQFF; abundance: .; v_gene: TRBV5-1; j_gene: TRBJ2-1; d_gene: TRBD2
CDR3nt: TGTGCCAGTAGTACACTTTTACAGGGTCTCGGCAATCAGCCCCAGCATTTT; CDR3aa: CASSTLLQGLGNQPQHF; abundance: .; v_gene: TRBV19; j_gene: TRBJ1-5; d_gene: .
CDR3nt: TGTGCCAGCAGCCAGGTGGGGAGGGGGACTGAAGCTTTCTTT; CDR3aa: CASSQVGRGTEAFF; abundance: .; v_gene: TRBV28; j_gene: TRBJ1-1; d_gene: .
CDR3nt: TGTGCCAGCTCACCTATGGGGGGCTCGAACACTGAAGCTTTCTTT; CDR3aa: CASSPMGGSNTEAFF; abundance: once; v_gene: TRBV18; j_gene: TRBJ1-1; d_gene: .
CDR3nt: TGTGCCAGCAGCTTAGGGCGCGGGACACTTAATCAGCCCCAGCATTTT; CDR3aa: CASSLGRGTLNQPQHF; abundance: .; v_gene: TRBV11-2; j_gene: TRBJ1-5; d_gene: .
CDR3nt: TGCGCCAGCAGCTTAGACAGGGTGAACACTGAAGCTTTCTTT; CDR3aa: CASSLDRVNTEAFF; abundance: .; v_gene: TRBV5-1; j_gene: TRBJ1-1; d_gene: TRBD1
CDR3nt: TGTGCCAGCAGTCTGGTCTACGAGCAGTACTTC; CDR3aa: CASSLVYEQYF; abundance: .; v_gene: TRBV11-2; j_gene: TRBJ2-7; d_gene: .
CDR3nt: TGCGCCAGCAGCCATTGGGACAGGGGATCCTACGAGCAGTACTTC; CDR3aa: CASSHWDRGSYEQYF; abundance: .; v_gene: TRBV4-1; j_gene: TRBJ2-7; d_gene: TRBD1
CDR3nt: TGCGCCAGCAGCCATCAAGTGGGGGGGAGTAGCGGGACTAGGGTTACGCAGTATTTT; CDR3aa: CASSHQVGGSSGTRVTQYF; abundance: .; v_gene: TRBV4-1; j_gene: TRBJ2-3; d_gene: TRBD2
CDR3nt: TGTGCCACCAGCAGAGGAACAGAAGACTACGAGCAGTACTTC; CDR3aa: CATSRGTEDYEQYF; abundance: .; v_gene: TRBV15; j_gene: TRBJ2-7; d_gene: .
CDR3nt: TGTGCCAGCAGCTTAATTATCGGGGTTCAAGAGACCCAGTACTTC; CDR3aa: CASSLIIGVQETQYF; abundance: .; v_gene: TRBV11-1; j_gene: TRBJ2-5; d_gene: .
CDR3nt: TGTGCCAGCAGCTTGCCAGGGTCCTACAATGAGCAGTTCTTC; CDR3aa: CASSLPGSYNEQFF; abundance: .; v_gene: TRBV5-6; j_gene: TRBJ2-1; d_gene: .
CDR3nt: TGTGCCAGCAGTGCCCTGACAGAGGGTCAGCCCCAGCATTTT; CDR3aa: CASSALTEGQPQHF; abundance: .; v_gene: TRBV2; j_gene: TRBJ1-5; d_gene: .
CDR3nt: TGTGCCAGCAGTGAAGGAGCGGGGGTAAACAATGAGCAGTTCTTC; CDR3aa: CASSEGAGVNNEQFF; abundance: .; v_gene: TRBV6-1; j_gene: TRBJ2-1; d_gene: TRBD2
CDR3nt: TGTGCCAGCTCACCGGGACAGGTGGATCGGCCCCAGCATTTT; CDR3aa: CASSPGQVDRPQHF; abundance: .; v_gene: TRBV18; j_gene: TRBJ1-5; d_gene: TRBD1
CDR3nt: TGCGCCAGCAGCATGCCACGGACTCCCGATACGCAGTATTTT; CDR3aa: CASSMPRTPDTQYF; abundance: .; v_gene: TRBV5-1; j_gene: TRBJ2-3; d_gene: .
CDR3nt: TGTGCCATCAGTGAGATTGCACGGGAGCCCCAGCATTTT; CDR3aa: CAISEIAREPQHF; abundance: .; v_gene: TRBV10-3; j_gene: TRBJ1-5; d_gene: .
CDR3nt: TGTGCCAGCAGCGCCCAGGGTGGGGTTAATTCACCCCTCCACTTT; CDR3aa: CASSAQGGVNSPLHF; abundance: once; v_gene: TRBV7-2; j_gene: TRBJ1-6; d_gene: .
CDR3nt: TGTGCCAGCAGTGAAGTTACGCCTTCCACAGATACGCAGTATTTT; CDR3aa: CASSEVTPSTDTQYF; abundance: .; v_gene: TRBV25-1; j_gene: TRBJ2-3; d_gene: .
CDR3nt: TGTGCCAGCAGCCAAGGTGGACGGGGGGCCCAAGAGACCCAGTACTTC; CDR3aa: CASSQGGRGAQETQYF; abundance: .; v_gene: TRBV11-3; j_gene: TRBJ2-5; d_gene: .
CDR3nt: TGCGCCAGCAGCTTGGGGTCCGTCCAACCCCATGAGCAGTTCTTC; CDR3aa: CASSLGSVQPHEQFF; abundance: .; v_gene: TRBV5-1; j_gene: TRBJ2-1; d_gene: .
CDR3nt: TGTGCCAGCGCTGGGGAGGGGGCGGTGGCCGGGGAGCTGTTTTTT; CDR3aa: CASAGEGAVAGELFF; abundance: .; v_gene: TRBV27; j_gene: TRBJ2-2; d_gene: .